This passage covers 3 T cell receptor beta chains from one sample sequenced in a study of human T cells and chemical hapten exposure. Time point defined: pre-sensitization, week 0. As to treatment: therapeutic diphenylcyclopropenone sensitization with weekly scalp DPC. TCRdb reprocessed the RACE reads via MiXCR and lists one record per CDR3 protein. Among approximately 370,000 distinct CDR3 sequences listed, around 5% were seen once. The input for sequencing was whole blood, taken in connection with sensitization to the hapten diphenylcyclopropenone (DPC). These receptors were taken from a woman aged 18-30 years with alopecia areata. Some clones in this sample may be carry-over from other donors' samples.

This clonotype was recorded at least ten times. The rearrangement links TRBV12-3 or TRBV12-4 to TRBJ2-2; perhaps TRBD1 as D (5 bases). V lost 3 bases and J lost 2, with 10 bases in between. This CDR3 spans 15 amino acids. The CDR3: CASSFQGTNTGELFF. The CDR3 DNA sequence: TGTGCCAGCAGTTTCCAGGGCACCAACACCGGGGAGCTGTTTTTT.

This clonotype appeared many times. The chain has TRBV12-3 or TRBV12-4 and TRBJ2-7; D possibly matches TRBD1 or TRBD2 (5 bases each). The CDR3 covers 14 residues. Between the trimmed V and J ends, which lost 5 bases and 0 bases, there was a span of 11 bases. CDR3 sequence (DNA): TGTGCCAGCAGTGGGGACCTGAGCTCCTACGAGCAGTACTTC. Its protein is CASSGDLSSYEQYF.

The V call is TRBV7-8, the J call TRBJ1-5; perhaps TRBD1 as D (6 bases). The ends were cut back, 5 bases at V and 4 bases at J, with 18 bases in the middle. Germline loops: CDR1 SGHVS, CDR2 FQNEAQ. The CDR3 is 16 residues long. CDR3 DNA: TGTGCCAGCAGCAGCGGATTGACAGGTTTTAATCAGCCCCAGCATTTT. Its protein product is CASSSGLTGFNQPQHF.